Below, 3 T cell receptor beta chains from the same sample are listed, as sequenced in a study of esophageal squamous cell carcinoma under preoperative chemotherapy. Indicated time point: after preoperative PTX-NDP chemotherapy. In TCRdb, the PCR reads were re-called with MiXCR into one record per CDR3 protein. The sample contains about 20,000 distinct CDR3 sequences, around 46% of which appear only once. Sample acquisition took place from a patient given preoperative chemotherapy. All receptors come from a human donor with esophageal squamous cell carcinoma. The donor label of this sample is uncertain.

This chain connects TRBV11-3 to TRBJ2-5, with 7 bases aligning to TRBD1. V lost 3 bases, J lost 2 bases, and 6 bases stayed unmatched. The CDR3 extends over 15 amino acids. In germline, CDR1 is SGHNT, CDR2 YENEEA. The CDR3 here is CASSLGTAKQETQYF. The CDR3 nucleotides are TGTGCCAGCAGCTTGGGGACAGCGAAACAAGAGACCCAGTACTTC. The entire variable domain, with the rest obtained from reference TRBV11-3 and TRBJ2-5, is as follows: EAGVVQSPRYKIIEKKQPVAFWCNPISGHNTLYWYLQNLGQGPELLIRYENEEAVDDSQLPKDRFSAERLKGVDSTLKIQPAELGDSAVYLCASSLGTAKQETQYFGPGTRLLVL.

The V call is TRBV11-2, the J call TRBJ2-5; TRBD2 matches 10 bases. The CDR3 is made up of 15 amino acids. Germline V gene data show CDR1 as SGHAT and CDR2 as FQNNGV. V dropped 2 bases and J dropped 5; count of bases not matched to a gene: 5. This chain's CDR3 is CASSLRTSGGETQYF. In nucleotides, the CDR3 is TGTGCCAGCAGCTTACGGACTAGCGGCGGGGAGACCCAGTACTTC.

The chain uses TRBV7-3 and TRBJ2-1, with 9 nucleotides matching TRBD1. V shed 5 bases, J shed 10 bases, and the junction held 12 bases outside the gene matches. Germline-derived CDR1 and CDR2 are SGHTA and FQGTGA. CDR3 length equals 15 residues. The CDR3 DNA sequence: TGTGCCAGCAGCCGCCAGCCGGGACAGGGAAAGGAGCAGTTCTTC. Amino acids: CASSRQPGQGKEQFF.